This T cell receptor (beta chain) appears in the sequencing data of a study of blood T cell repertoires in COVID-19. Looking at the study overall: Samples came from the United States, Italy and Spain, spanning acute and convalescent COVID-19. From T cells, B-cell-depleted T cells, or PBMCs came the material, which was cDNA or gDNA.

Original processing methods: From reference gene primer amplification, estimates of nucleated cell counts were derived. Libraries were prepared by immunoSEQ multiplex PCR; TCRdb keeps only in-frame clonotypes and omits some of them. Clone size and V and J calls were adopted from that table, with D and trimming inferred from the DNA. The repertoire holds roughly 330,000 clones, with 70% to 90% as singletons. With V trimmed by 3 bases and J by 10 bases, 9 bases remained unmatched. This CDR3 is built from 14 residues. Per germline, CDR1 LGHDT and CDR2 YNNKEL (reference sequence). This clone was seen only once. Residents of approximately 25 US areas, aged roughly 18 to 89 years, made up the participants.

This TCR came from a woman aged 25 to 39 who had recovered from COVID-19. The chain is built from TRBV3-1 (or the pseudogene TRBV3-2) and TRBJ1-5; the match to TRBD1 covers 7 bases. Sequencing used PBMCs or T cells enriched from blood (not recorded which). CDR3 residues: CASSHDRATGPQHF. For the CDR3, the DNA is TGTGCCAGCAGCCACGACAGGGCCACGGGTCCCCAGCATTTT.